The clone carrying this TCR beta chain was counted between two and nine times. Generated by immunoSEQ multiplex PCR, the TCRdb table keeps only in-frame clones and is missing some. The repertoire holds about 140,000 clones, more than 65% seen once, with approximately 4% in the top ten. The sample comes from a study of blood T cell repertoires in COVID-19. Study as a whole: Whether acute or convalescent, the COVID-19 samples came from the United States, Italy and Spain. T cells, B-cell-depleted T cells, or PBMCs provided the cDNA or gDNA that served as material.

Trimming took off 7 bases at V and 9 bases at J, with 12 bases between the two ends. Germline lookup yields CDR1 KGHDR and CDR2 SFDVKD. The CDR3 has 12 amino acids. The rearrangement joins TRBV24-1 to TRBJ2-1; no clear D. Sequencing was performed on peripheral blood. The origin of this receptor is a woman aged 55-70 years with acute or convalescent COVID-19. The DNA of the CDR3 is TGTGCCACCAGCAATCTATTTGGTGAGCAGTTCTTC. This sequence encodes CATSNLFGEQFF.